This T cell receptor (beta chain) comes out of a study of blood T cell repertoires in COVID-19. This CDR3 region has 15 residues. Germline V lookup: CDR1 MNHEY, CDR2 SVGAGI. Trimming shortened V by 2 bases and J by 4 bases, and 14 bases separated the two germline ends. Some clones are missing from TCRdb's copy, which holds only in-frame ones; the method was immunoSEQ multiplex PCR. Here the sample spans about 98,000 clones, 81% being singletons. The sequenced sample was peripheral blood. This receptor was obtained from a woman aged 80 or over with acute or convalescent COVID-19. The chain uses TRBV6-5 and TRBJ1-1, with D possibly being TRBD1 (5 bases). The chain's CDR3 is CASSYVGAVITEAFF. The CDR3 bases are TGTGCCAGCAGTTACGTTGGGGCAGTTATCACTGAAGCTTTCTTT.